Listed below are T cell receptor beta chains from one sample, sequenced in a study of identical twins. TCRdb called the 5' RACE reads again in MiXCR, with one record for every CDR3 protein. The sample lists some 500,000 distinct CDR3 sequences, 14% seen once, with about 0.52% in the top ten. This sample was shared with a second study, whose subject was yellow fever vaccine responses in identical twins.

The sequencing input was CD4+ T cells sorted from blood. These receptors originate from a woman between 18 and 29 years old in good health. CDR3s include the opening cysteine and the closing phenylalanine or tryptophan. A D gene is named only where the DNA matches it firmly. Rows give clone size only sometimes, using once, few, many, or a class for an expanded clone.

j_gene	d_gene	abundance	v_gene	CDR3aa	CDR3nt
TRBJ2-6	TRBD1	NA	TRBV24-1	CATSESGTGDSGANVLTF	TGTGCCACCAGTGAATCCGGGACAGGGGACTCTGGGGCCAACGTCCTGACTTTC
TRBJ1-6	NA	few	TRBV5-1	CASSLAGGSSYNSPLHF	TGCGCCAGCAGCTTGGCCGGCGGAAGCTCCTATAATTCACCCCTCCACTTT
TRBJ2-3	TRBD2	NA	TRBV5-1	CASSLSGTSGSGTDTQYF	TGCGCCAGCAGCTTGTCCGGGACTAGCGGGTCTGGCACAGATACGCAGTATTTT
TRBJ2-7	TRBD2	few	TRBV7-2	CASSLDGSGYYEQYF	TGTGCCAGCAGCTTAGATGGTAGCGGGTACTACGAGCAGTACTTC
TRBJ2-1	NA	NA	TRBV11-1	CASSLGRDDNEQFF	TGTGCCAGCAGCTTAGGTAGGGACGACAATGAGCAGTTCTTC
TRBJ2-7	TRBD1	NA	TRBV6-1	CACQRTGEYEQYF	TGTGCCTGCCAGAGGACAGGGGAATACGAGCAGTACTTC
TRBJ2-2	TRBD1	NA	TRBV7-6	CASRLQGLTGELFF	TGTGCCAGCAGACTACAGGGGCTCACCGGGGAGCTGTTTTTT
TRBJ2-1	TRBD2	few	TRBV10-3	CAISDRISGASDNEQFF	TGTGCCATCAGTGATCGAATTAGCGGGGCCTCTGACAATGAGCAGTTCTTC
TRBJ1-2	TRBD1	few	TRBV6-5	CASSYSGQGVGYTF	TGTGCCAGCAGTTACTCCGGACAGGGTGTTGGCTACACCTTC
TRBJ2-7	NA	NA	TRBV7-9	CASSSQYRTSYEQYF	TGTGCCAGCAGCTCTCAATACAGGACTTCCTACGAGCAGTACTTC
TRBJ2-1	TRBD2	NA	TRBV28	CASTELAGGQNEQFF	TGTGCCAGCACTGAACTAGCGGGAGGTCAAAATGAGCAGTTCTTC
TRBJ2-7	NA	few	TRBV2	CASSPRAPYEQYF	TGTGCCAGCAGTCCCCGGGCCCCCTACGAGCAGTACTTC
TRBJ2-2	TRBD2	few	TRBV20-1	CSASGGEGRNTGELFF	TGCAGTGCTAGCGGGGGGGAGGGGAGGAACACCGGGGAGCTGTTTTTT
TRBJ1-3	TRBD1	few	TRBV12-5	CASGRDSPTSGNTIYF	TGTGCTAGTGGCCGGGACAGCCCGACCTCTGGAAACACCATATATTTT
TRBJ2-7	TRBD2	many	TRBV29-1	CSVTGTSGTYEQYF	TGCAGCGTCACCGGGACTAGCGGGACTTACGAGCAGTACTTC